Listed here are 15 T cell receptor beta chains from one sample, sequenced in a study of immune characteristics of hereditary and idiopathic chronic pancreatitis. Total pancreatectomy with islet autotransplantation was the source of the chronic pancreatitis pancreas tissue. Measured with immunoSEQ multiplex PCR; TCRdb has only the in-frame clones, and not every one. In the table there are 8,500 to 9,500 clones, about 85% of which are singletons. Input material: pancreas tissue with idiopathic chronic pancreatitis. Receptors originate from a human donor with chronic pancreatitis.

V gene TRBV19 combines with J gene TRBJ1-2, with TRBD1 as a possible D gene (6 bases). The CDR3 is made up of 14 amino acids. The germline V gene encodes CDR1 LNHDA and CDR2 SQIVND (reference sequence). V was cut by 4 bases and J by 0 bases, with 9 bases left in between. CDR3: CASSKQGSNYGYTF. The CDR3 nucleotides are TGTGCCAGTAGTAAACAGGGTTCTAACTATGGCTACACCTTC. The full variable domain, with the rest looked up from reference TRBV19 and TRBJ1-2, is DGGITQSPKYLFRKEGQNVTLSCEQNLNHDAMYWYRQDPGQGLRLIYYSQIVNDFQKGDIAEGYSVSREKKESFPLTVTSAQKNPTAFYLCASSKQGSNYGYTFGSGTRLTVV.

The J gene is TRBJ1-2, the V gene TRBV6-1, with D perhaps TRBD1 (5 bases). V lost 1 base to trimming and J lost 3 bases, with 12 bases between them. Germline V CDR1 and CDR2: MNHNS, SASEGT. This CDR3 region has 15 residues. CDR3 region: CASSEVLTDHYGYTF. The DNA for the CDR3 is TGTGCCAGCAGTGAAGTCCTGACAGATCACTATGGCTACACCTTC.

The chain couples TRBV10-3 to TRBJ2-3; TRBD2 matches at 9 bases. With V trimmed by 11 bases and J by 4 bases, 7 bases remained unmatched. The CDR3 has 13 residues. The germline V gene encodes CDR1 ENHRY and CDR2 SYGVKD. Here the CDR3 reads CAGGGALADTQYF. Written as DNA, the CDR3 is TGTGCCGGCGGGGGGGCTCTGGCAGATACGCAGTATTTT.

J is TRBJ2-2 and V is TRBV7-8; 8 bases are shared with TRBD1. The trim removed 4 bases at V and 1 base at J, leaving 23 bases unmatched. Germline V gene data show CDR1 as SGHVS and CDR2 as FQNEAQ. The CDR3 length is 22 residues. The CDR3 sequence: CASSSLSIIRAGGHRNTGELFF. CDR3 nucleotides: TGTGCCAGCAGCTCGCTCTCCATAATTAGGGCAGGGGGCCATAGGAACACCGGGGAGCTGTTTTTT.

The chain couples TRBV5-1 to TRBJ2-2, with TRBD2 identical over 8 bases. This CDR3 spans 15 amino acids. Germline CDR1 and CDR2: SGHRS and YFSETQ. With 8 bases clipped from V and 3 bases from J, the junction kept 9 bases outside the gene matches. The CDR3 coding sequence is TGCGCCAGTCAGTCCACGGGGGGGGACACCGGGGAGCTGTTTTTT. Its translation is CASQSTGGDTGELFF.

The V and J genes are TRBV28 and TRBJ1-2; D unclear. Germline CDR1 reads MDHEN; CDR2 reads SYDVKM. Trimming stripped 8 bases from V and 3 bases from J, with 13 bases between. This CDR3 is built from 13 residues. CDR3 protein: CASAGGSDYGYTF. CDR3 nucleotides: TGTGCCAGCGCCGGAGGCAGTGACTATGGCTACACCTTC.

The genes are TRBV5-1 and TRBJ2-1, with D possibly matching TRBD2 (7 bases). Germline lookup yields CDR1 SGHRS and CDR2 YFSETQ. CDR3 length: 16 amino acids. Trimming stripped 4 bases from V and 2 bases from J, with 16 bases between. The CDR3 nucleotides read TGCGCCAGCAGCCCGGGGGGTTCAGGGGCCTACAATGAGCAGTTCTTC. This sequence encodes CASSPGGSGAYNEQFF.

There are a few counts of this clone. The chain links TRBV6-1 to TRBJ1-5; tentative D call: TRBD1 (5 bases). CDR3 size: 14 residues. Germline CDR1 is MNHNS and CDR2 is SASEGT. The V end was cut by 0 bases, the J end by 7 bases, with 10 bases between. In nucleotides, the CDR3 is TGTGCCAGCAGTGAAGCAGGGGAGGGACAGCCCCAGCATTTT. Protein sequence: CASSEAGEGQPQHF.

This clone showed up just once. The chain employs TRBV18 and TRBJ1-2; TRBD1 aligns across 7 bases. V dropped 2 bases and J dropped 2; count of bases not matched to a gene: 8. CDR3 length: 16 residues. Germline lookup yields CDR1 KGHSH and CDR2 LQKENI. CDR3: CASSPLKGRGNYGYTF. The CDR3 DNA sequence: TGTGCCAGCTCACCATTGAAGGGCAGGGGGAACTATGGCTACACCTTC.

J is TRBJ1-3 and V is TRBV10-3; no reliable D call. V lost 3 bases to trimming and J lost 0 bases, with 12 bases between them. CDR3 size: 16 residues. Germline V gives CDR1 ENHRY, CDR2 SYGVKD. CDR3 nucleotide sequence: TGTGCCATCAGTGACCTGTTACAGATCTCTGGAAACACCATATATTTT. This encodes CAISDLLQISGNTIYF.

The gene calls are TRBV7-9 and TRBJ2-6, with 7 bases identical to TRBD2. Germline V gives CDR1 SEHNR, CDR2 FQNEAQ (reference sequence). Unmatched junction bases numbered 4, after V lost 8 bases and J lost 0 bases. There are 15 residues in the CDR3. The CDR3 bases are TGTGCCAGCGGGGAGGGACCCTCTGGGGCCAACGTCCTGACTTTC. Translation gives CASGEGPSGANVLTF. Complete variable domain (other parts from reference TRBV7-9 and TRBJ2-6): DTGVSQNPRHKITKRGQNVTFRCDPISEHNRLYWYRQTLGQGPEFLTYFQNEAQLEKSRLLSDRFSAERPKGSFSTLEIQRTEQGDSAMYLCASGEGPSGANVLTFGAGSRLTVL.

The chain carries TRBV28 and TRBJ2-7; 7 bases align to TRBD1. CDR3 length equals 15 residues. Losses at the gene ends were 8 bases for V and 3 bases for J; bases not matched to a gene: 13. Germline V gene data show CDR1 as MDHEN and CDR2 as SYDVKM. DNA of the CDR3: TGTGCCAGCGCCCGTACGAGGACAGGACACTACGAGCAGTACGTC. Its translation: CASARTRTGHYEQYV.

The chain couples TRBV9 to TRBJ2-3; 9 bases fit TRBD2. The CDR3 has 15 residues. Per germline, CDR1 SGDLS and CDR2 YYNGEE. Trimming cost V 3 bases and J 4 bases; bases outside gene matches: 6. The CDR3 here is CASSAGLALADTQYF. As DNA, the CDR3 is TGTGCCAGCAGCGCCGGACTAGCGTTGGCAGATACGCAGTATTTT.

The chain couples TRBV9 to TRBJ1-1, with D perhaps TRBD1 (5 bases). V shed 4 bases and J shed 2 bases, with 21 bases lying between them. Per the germline V gene, CDR1 is SGDLS and CDR2 is YYNGEE. The CDR3 extends over 17 amino acids. CDR3 region: CASSTPQWGGVNTEAFF. The CDR3, as DNA: TGTGCCAGCAGCACCCCTCAGTGGGGGGGGGTAAACACTGAAGCTTTCTTT.

The chain has TRBV6-1 and TRBJ1-1; D possibly corresponds to TRBD1 (6 bases). The CDR3 extends over 15 amino acids. The V gene lost 6 bases and the J gene lost 1 base, with 15 bases spanning the gap. The V gene's germline CDR1 is MNHNS and CDR2 SASEGT. CDR3: CASRTPGQPNTEAFF. For the CDR3, the DNA is TGTGCCAGCAGGACTCCGGGACAACCGAACACTGAAGCTTTCTTT.